This T cell receptor beta chain comes out of a study of vaccination and CD4 T cells after COVID-19. Treatment of the sample: approximately 9-day PBMC culture with coronavirus spike peptide pools or control peptides (ViraFEST assay). Notes on this clonotype: Its antigen is not identified.

The length of the CDR3 is 15 residues. V shed 5 bases, J shed 5 bases, and the junction held 9 bases outside the gene matches. Germline V CDR1 and CDR2: MDHEN, SYDVKM. Study results and limitations: Although the median of SARS-CoV-2-reactive clonotypes rose from approximately 21 to 40, the change was not significant.

The assay that was used to sequence DNA from cultured CD4+ T cells was the Oncomine TCR Beta short-read assay. TCRdb itself ran the PCR reads through MiXCR, one entry per CDR3 protein. The data show roughly 12,000 distinct CDR3 sequences, about 79% seen once. The sequenced sample consisted of CD4+ T cells from blood, cultured in vitro. This TCR was recovered from a human donor who had recovered from COVID-19. The chain couples TRBV28 to TRBJ1-5; 7 bases are a match to TRBD1. The CDR3 sequence is CASSPLDRADQPQHF. CDR3 nucleotide sequence: TGTGCCAGCAGTCCCCTCGACAGGGCGGATCAGCCCCAGCATTTT. Full variable domain (rest looked up from reference TRBV28 and TRBJ1-5): DVKVTQSSRYLVKRTGEKVFLECVQDMDHENMFWYRQDPGLGLRLIYFSYDVKMKEKGDIPEGYSVSREKKERFSLILESASTNQTSMYLCASSPLDRADQPQHFGDGTRLSIL.